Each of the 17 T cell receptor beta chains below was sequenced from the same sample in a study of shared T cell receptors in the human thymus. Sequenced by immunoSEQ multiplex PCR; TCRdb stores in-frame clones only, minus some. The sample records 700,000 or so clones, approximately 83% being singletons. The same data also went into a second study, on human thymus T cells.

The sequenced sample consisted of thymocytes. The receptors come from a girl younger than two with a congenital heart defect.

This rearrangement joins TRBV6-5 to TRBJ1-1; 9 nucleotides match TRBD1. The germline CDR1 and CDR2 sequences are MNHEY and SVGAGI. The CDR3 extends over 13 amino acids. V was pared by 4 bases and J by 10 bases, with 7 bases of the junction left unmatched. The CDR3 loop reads CASSSPVQGAAFF. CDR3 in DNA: TGTGCCAGCAGTTCCCCGGTACAGGGGGCAGCTTTCTTT.

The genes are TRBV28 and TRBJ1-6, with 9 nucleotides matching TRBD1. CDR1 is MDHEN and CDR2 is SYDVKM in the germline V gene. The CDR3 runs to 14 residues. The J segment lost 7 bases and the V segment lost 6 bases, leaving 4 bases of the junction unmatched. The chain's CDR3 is CASRRDRANSPLHF. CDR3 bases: TGTGCCAGCAGGCGGGACAGGGCGAATTCACCCCTCCACTTT.

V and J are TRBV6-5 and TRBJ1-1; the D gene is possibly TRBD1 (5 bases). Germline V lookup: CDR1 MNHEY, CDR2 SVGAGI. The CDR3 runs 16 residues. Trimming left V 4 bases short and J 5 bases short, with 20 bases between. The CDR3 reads CASSFQRQGVGTEAFF. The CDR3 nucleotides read TGTGCCAGCAGTTTCCAAAGGCAGGGTGTTGGGACTGAAGCTTTCTTT.

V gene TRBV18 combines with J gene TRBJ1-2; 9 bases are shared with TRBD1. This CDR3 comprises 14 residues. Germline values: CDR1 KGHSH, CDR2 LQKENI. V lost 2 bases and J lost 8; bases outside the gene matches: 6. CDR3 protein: CASSPNRGPGGYTF. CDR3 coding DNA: TGTGCCAGCTCACCAAACAGGGGGCCCGGGGGCTACACCTTC.

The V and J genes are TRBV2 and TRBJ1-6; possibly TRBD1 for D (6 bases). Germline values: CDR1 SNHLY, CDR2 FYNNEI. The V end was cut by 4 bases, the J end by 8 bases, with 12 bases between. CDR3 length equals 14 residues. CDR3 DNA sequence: TGTGCCAGCAGTGCGGGACAAGGTGATTCACCCCTCCACTTT. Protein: CASSAGQGDSPLHF.

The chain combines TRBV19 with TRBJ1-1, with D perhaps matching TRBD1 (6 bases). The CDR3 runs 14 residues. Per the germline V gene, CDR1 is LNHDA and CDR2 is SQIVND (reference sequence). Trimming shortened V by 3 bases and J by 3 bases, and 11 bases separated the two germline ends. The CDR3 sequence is CASSMRGPDTEAFF. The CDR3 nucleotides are TGTGCCAGTAGTATGCGGGGGCCAGACACTGAAGCTTTCTTT. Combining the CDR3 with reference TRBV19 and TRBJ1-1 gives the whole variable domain DGGITQSPKYLFRKEGQNVTLSCEQNLNHDAMYWYRQDPGQGLRLIYYSQIVNDFQKGDIAEGYSVSREKKESFPLTVTSAQKNPTAFYLCASSMRGPDTEAFFGQGTRLTVV.

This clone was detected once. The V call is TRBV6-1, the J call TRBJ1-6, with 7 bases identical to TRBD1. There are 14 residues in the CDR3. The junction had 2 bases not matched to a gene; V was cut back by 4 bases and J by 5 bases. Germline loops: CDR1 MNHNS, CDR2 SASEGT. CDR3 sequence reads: CASSAQGHNSPLHF. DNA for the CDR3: TGTGCCAGCAGTGCACAGGGGCATAATTCACCCCTCCACTTT.

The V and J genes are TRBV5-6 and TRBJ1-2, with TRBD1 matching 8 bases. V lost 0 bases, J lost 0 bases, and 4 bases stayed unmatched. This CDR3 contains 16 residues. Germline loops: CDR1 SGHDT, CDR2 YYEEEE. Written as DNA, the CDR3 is TGTGCCAGCAGCTTGGGACAGGGGACCGCTAACTATGGCTACACCTTC. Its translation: CASSLGQGTANYGYTF.

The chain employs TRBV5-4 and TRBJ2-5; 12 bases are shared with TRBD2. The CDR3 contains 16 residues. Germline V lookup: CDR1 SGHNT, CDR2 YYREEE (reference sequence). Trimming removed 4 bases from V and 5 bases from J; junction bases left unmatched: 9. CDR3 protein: CASSTLAGGGGETQYF. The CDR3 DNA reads TGTGCCAGCAGCACCCTAGCGGGGGGGGGTGGGGAGACCCAGTACTTC.

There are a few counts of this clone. The CDR3 nucleotides read TGTGCCAGCAGCCCCCGGACAGGGGAGAGCACTGAAGCTTTCTTT. Translation: CASSPRTGESTEAFF. This sequence joins TRBV7-4 and TRBJ1-1; 9 positions agree with TRBD1. This CDR3 has 15 amino acids. CDR1 and CDR2 from the germline V gene are SGHVT and SQSDAQ. V dropped 5 bases and J dropped 4; count of bases not matched to a gene: 8.

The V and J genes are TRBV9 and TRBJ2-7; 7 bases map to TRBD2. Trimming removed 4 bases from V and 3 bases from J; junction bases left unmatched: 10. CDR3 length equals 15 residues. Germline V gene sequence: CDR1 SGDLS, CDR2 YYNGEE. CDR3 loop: CASSPRAGDRYEQYF. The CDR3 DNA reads TGTGCCAGCAGCCCCCGGGCGGGGGATCGCTACGAGCAGTACTTC.

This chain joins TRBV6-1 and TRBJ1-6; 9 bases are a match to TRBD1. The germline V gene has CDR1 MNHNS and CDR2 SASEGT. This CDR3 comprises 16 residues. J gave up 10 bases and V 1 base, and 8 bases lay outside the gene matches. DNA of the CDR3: TGTGCCAGCAGTGAAGAGCGGGACAGGGTCGAATCACCCCTCCACTTT. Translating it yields CASSEERDRVESPLHF.

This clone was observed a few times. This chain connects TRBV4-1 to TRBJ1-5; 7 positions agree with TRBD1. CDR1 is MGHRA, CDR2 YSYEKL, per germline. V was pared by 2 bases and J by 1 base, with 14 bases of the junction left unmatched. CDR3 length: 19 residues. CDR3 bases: TGCGCCAGCAGCCAAAGTGAGACAGGGAGTGGACGAAGCAATCAGCCCCAGCATTTT. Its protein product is CASSQSETGSGRSNQPQHF.

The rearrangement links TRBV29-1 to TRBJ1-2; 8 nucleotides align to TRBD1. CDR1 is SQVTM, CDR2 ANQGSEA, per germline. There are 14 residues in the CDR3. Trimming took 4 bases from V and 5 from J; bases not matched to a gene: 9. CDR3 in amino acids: CSVAGRTGLYGYTF. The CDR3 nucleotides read TGCAGCGTTGCGGGAAGGACAGGGCTATATGGCTACACCTTC.

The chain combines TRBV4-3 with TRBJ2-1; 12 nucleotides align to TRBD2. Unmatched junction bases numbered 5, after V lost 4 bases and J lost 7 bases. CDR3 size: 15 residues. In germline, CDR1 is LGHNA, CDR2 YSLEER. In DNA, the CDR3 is TGCGCCAGCAGCCCGACTAGCGGGGGTGGAAATGAGCAGTTCTTC. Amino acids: CASSPTSGGGNEQFF.

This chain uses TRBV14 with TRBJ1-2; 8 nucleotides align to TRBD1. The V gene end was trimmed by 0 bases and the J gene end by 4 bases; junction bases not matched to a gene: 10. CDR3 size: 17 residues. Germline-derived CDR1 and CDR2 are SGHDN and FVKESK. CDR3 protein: CASSQESQLTGVYGYTF. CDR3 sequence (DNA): TGTGCCAGCAGCCAAGAATCCCAGTTGACAGGGGTCTATGGCTACACCTTC.

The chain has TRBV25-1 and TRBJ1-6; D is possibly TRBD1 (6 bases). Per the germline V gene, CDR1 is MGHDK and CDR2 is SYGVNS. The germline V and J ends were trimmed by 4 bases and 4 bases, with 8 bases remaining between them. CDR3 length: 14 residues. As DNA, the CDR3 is TGTGCCAGCAGTGTGGGACAATATAATTCACCCCTCCACTTT. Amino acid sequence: CASSVGQYNSPLHF.